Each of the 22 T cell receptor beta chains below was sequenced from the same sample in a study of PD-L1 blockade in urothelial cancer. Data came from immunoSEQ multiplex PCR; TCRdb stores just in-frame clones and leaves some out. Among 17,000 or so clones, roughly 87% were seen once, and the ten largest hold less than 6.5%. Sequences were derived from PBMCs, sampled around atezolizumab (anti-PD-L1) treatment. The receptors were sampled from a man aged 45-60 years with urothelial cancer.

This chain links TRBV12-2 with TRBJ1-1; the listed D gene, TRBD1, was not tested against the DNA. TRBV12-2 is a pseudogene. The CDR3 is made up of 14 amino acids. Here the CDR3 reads CASRFRQGRTEAFF. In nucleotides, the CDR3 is TGTGCAAGTCGCTTCCGACAGGGGAGAACTGAAGCTTTCTTT.

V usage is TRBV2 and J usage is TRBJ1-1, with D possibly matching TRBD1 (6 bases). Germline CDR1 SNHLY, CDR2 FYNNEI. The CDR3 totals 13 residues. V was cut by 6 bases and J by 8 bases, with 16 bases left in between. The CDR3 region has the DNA TGTGCCAGCAGCCAGGACAGCACCTTCGAAGCTTTCTTT. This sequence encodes CASSQDSTFEAFF.

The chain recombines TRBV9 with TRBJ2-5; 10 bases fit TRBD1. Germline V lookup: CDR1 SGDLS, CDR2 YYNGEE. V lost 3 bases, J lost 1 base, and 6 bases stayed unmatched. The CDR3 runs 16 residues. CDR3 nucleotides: TGTGCCAGCAGCGCTAGGGACAGGGGTGGCCAAGAGACCCAGTACTTC. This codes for CASSARDRGGQETQYF.

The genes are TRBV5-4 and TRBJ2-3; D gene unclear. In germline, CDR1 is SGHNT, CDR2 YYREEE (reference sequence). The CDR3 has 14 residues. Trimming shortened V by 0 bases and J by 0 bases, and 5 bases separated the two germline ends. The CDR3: CASSLDISTDTQYF. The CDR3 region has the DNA TGTGCCAGCAGCTTGGACATCAGCACAGATACGCAGTATTTT.

The chain's CDR3 is CASQPSVPTDTQYF. The CDR3 DNA is TGTGCCAGCCAACCGTCGGTTCCCACAGATACGCAGTATTTT. The chain recombines TRBV18 with TRBJ2-3; D remains unclear. The germline CDR1 and CDR2 sequences are KGHSH and LQKENI. This CDR3 is built from 14 residues. V was shortened by 8 bases and J by 2 bases, with 14 bases between the two germline ends.

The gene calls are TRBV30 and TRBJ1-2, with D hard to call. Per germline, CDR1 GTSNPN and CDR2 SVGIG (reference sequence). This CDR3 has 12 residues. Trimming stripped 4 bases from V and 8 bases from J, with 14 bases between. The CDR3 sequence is CAWTLGVGGYTF. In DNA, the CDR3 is TGTGCCTGGACCCTCGGGGTTGGGGGCTACACCTTC.

CDR3 sequence: CASSRLAGAGELFF. The CDR3 DNA sequence: TGCGCCAGCAGCCGACTAGCGGGCGCCGGGGAGCTGTTTTTT. V is TRBV10-1 and J is TRBJ2-2, with TRBD2 matching over 10 bases. The V segment lost 6 bases and the J segment 6 bases; nucleotides outside the gene matches: 4. This CDR3 has 14 residues. Germline loops: CDR1 WNHNN, CDR2 SYGVQD (reference sequence).

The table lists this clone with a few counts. The chain's CDR3 is CASSSTGGSSPLHF. For the CDR3, the DNA is TGTGCCAGCAGCTCCACAGGGGGGTCTTCACCCCTCCACTTT. The V call is TRBV7-2, the J call TRBJ1-6; 8 bases are shared with TRBD1. Germline trimming cut 4 bases from V and 9 bases from J; bases unmatched to any gene: 5. Germline CDR1 SGHTA, CDR2 FQGNSA. The CDR3 contains 14 residues.

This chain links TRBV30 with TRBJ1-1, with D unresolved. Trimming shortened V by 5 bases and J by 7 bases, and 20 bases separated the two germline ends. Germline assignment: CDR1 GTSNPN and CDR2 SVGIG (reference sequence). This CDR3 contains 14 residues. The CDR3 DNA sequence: TGTGCCTGGGATAAAACCGGGGTACTGAGTGAAGCTTTCTTT. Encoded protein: CAWDKTGVLSEAFF.

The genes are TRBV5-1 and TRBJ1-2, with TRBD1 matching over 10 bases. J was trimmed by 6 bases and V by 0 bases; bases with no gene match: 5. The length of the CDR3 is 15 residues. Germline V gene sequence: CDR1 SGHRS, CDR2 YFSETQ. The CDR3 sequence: CASSLVRGQGNGYTF. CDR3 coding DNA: TGCGCCAGCAGCTTGGTCAGGGGACAGGGGAATGGCTACACCTTC.

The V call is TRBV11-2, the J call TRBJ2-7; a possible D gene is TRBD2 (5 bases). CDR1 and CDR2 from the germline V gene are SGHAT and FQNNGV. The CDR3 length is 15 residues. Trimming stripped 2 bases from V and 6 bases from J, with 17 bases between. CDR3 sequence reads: CASSLTGNQEGEQYF. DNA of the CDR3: TGTGCCAGCAGCTTAACCGGGAACCAGGAAGGCGAGCAGTACTTC.

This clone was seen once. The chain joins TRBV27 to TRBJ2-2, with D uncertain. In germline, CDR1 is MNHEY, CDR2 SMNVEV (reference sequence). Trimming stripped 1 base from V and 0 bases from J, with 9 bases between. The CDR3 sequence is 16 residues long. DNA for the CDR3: TGTGCCAGCAGTTTATGGGCCGGCACGAACACCGGGGAGCTGTTTTTT. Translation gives CASSLWAGTNTGELFF.

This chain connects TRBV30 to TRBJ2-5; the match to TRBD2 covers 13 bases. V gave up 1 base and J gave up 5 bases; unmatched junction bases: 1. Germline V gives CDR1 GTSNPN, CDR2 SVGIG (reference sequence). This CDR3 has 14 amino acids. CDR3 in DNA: TGTGCCTGGAGTGCGGGACTAGCGGGGGAGACCCAGTACTTC. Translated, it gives CAWSAGLAGETQYF.

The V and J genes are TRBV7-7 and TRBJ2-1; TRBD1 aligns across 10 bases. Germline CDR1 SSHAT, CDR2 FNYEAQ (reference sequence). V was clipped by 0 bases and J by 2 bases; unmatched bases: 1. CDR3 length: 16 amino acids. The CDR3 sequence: CASSLAGQGAYNEQFF. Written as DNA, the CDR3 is TGTGCCAGCAGCTTAGCTGGACAGGGGGCCTACAATGAGCAGTTCTTC.

This chain's CDR3 is CASSASRSKETQYF. DNA for the CDR3: TGTGCCAGCTCAGCTAGCAGGTCAAAAGAGACCCAGTACTTC. V gene TRBV18 combines with J gene TRBJ2-5; D perhaps matches TRBD2 (5 bases). This CDR3 is 14 amino acids long. Per germline, CDR1 KGHSH and CDR2 LQKENI. V was clipped by 5 bases and J by 3 bases, with 13 bases between them. Looking up the rest from reference TRBV18 and TRBJ2-5 gives the full variable domain: NAGVMQNPRHLVRRRGQEARLRCSPMKGHSHVYWYRQLPEEGLKFMVYLQKENIIDESGMPKERFSAEFPKEGPSILRIQQVVRGDSAAYFCASSASRSKETQYFGPGTRLLVL.

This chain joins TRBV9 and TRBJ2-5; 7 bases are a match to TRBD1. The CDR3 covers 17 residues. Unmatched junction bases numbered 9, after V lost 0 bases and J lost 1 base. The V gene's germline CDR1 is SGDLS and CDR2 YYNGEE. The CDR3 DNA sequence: TGTGCCAGCAGCGTAGAGAGAACCGGGACAGCCCAAGAGACCCAGTACTTC. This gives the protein CASSVERTGTAQETQYF. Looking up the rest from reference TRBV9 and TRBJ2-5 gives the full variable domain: DSGVTQTPKHLITATGQRVTLRCSPRSGDLSVYWYQQSLDQGLQFLIQYYNGEERAKGNILERFSAQQFPDLHSELNLSSLELGDSALYFCASSVERTGTAQETQYFGPGTRLLVL.

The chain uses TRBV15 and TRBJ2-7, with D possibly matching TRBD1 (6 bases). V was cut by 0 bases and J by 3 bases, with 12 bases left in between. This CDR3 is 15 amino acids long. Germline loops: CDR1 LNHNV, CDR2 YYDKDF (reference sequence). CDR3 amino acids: CATSRDSAGDYEQYF. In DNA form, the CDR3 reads TGTGCCACCAGCAGAGATTCGGCAGGGGACTACGAGCAGTACTTC.

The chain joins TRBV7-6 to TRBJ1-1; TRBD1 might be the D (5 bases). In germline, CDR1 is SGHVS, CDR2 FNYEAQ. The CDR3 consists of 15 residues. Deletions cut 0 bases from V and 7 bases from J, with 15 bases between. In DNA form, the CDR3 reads TGTGCCAGCAGCTTAGCTGGGTCGCCGACAGTTGAAGCTTTCTTT. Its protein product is CASSLAGSPTVEAFF.

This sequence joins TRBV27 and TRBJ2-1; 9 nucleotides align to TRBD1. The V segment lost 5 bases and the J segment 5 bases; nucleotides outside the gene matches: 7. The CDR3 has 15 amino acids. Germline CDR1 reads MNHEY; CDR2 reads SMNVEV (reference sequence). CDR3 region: CASSIRDRVNNEQFF. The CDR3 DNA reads TGTGCCAGCAGTATCCGGGACAGGGTAAACAATGAGCAGTTCTTC.

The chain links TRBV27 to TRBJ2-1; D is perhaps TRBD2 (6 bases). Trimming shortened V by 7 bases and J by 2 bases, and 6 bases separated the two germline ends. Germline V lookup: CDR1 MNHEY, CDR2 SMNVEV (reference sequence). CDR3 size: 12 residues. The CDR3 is CASTGAYNEQFF. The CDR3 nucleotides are TGTGCCAGCACGGGGGCCTACAATGAGCAGTTCTTC.

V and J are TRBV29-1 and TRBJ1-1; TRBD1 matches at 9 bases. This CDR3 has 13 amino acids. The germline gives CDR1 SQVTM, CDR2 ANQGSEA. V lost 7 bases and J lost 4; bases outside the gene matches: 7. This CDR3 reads CSGTGGGPTEAFF. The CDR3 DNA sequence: TGCAGCGGTACAGGGGGCGGGCCCACTGAAGCTTTCTTT. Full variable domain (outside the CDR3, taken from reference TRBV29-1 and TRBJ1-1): SAVISQKPSRDICQRGTSLTIQCQVDSQVTMMFWYRQQPGQSLTLIATANQGSEATYESGFVIDKFPISRPNLTFSTLTVSNMSPEDSSIYLCSGTGGGPTEAFFGQGTRLTVV.

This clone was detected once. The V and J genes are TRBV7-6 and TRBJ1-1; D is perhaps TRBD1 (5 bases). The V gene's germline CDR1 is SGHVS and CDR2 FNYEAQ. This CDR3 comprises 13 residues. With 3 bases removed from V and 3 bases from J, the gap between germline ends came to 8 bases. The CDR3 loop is CASSFLGDTEAFF. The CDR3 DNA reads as TGTGCCAGCAGCTTTCTAGGGGACACTGAAGCTTTCTTT.